The clone carrying this T cell receptor (beta chain) was counted between two and nine times. Its antigen is not identified. Template switching added a universal primer binding site, and final cDNA carried unique molecular identifiers. TCRdb processed the 5' RACE reads anew with MiXCR; each CDR3 protein has one entry. The table shows about 480,000 distinct CDR3 sequences, with 14% occurring only once. This sample is part of a study of identical twins. Study conclusions and caveats: Within beta out-of-frame sequences, the excess sharing observed between twins was weaker. Fewer insertions characterized abundant cord blood beta clonotypes, whereas memory repertoires showed none.

Deletions cut 3 bases from V and 4 bases from J, with 13 bases between. Germline V gene lookup returns CDR1 SGHRS and CDR2 YFSETQ. This CDR3 has 15 amino acids. These data were also filed under a second study, of yellow fever vaccine responses in identical twins.

The rearrangement joins TRBV5-1 to TRBJ2-2; maybe TRBD2 (6 bases). Sample: CD4+ T cells sorted from blood. The clonotype comes from a woman aged 18-35 years in good health. CDR3 in DNA: TGCGCCAGCAGCTCATCGCTAGCGAGCACCGGGGAGCTGTTTTTT. It encodes CASSSSLASTGELFF.